The 3 T cell receptor beta chains below come from one sample, sequenced in a study of persistence of HIV-infected CD4 T cells. What these receptors recognize is not known. Stimulation used 9 to 10 ug/mL lysate from CMV-infected fibroblasts. Memory cells lacking CD40L and CD69 with high CD45RO were sorted. Sequencing used immunoSEQ version 4 in survey mode. The assay was immunoSEQ multiplex PCR, and TCRdb's table has in-frame clones only and misses some. Of tens of thousands of clones listed, around 80% are singletons. The sample in question was CD4+ T cells sorted from PBMCs after approximately 20-hour stimulation, obtained from a patient who received antiretroviral therapy. The receptors were gathered from an adult man with HIV who was CMV-seropositive.

The chain has TRBV10-3 and TRBJ1-1; a possible D gene is TRBD1 (5 bases). Germline loops: CDR1 ENHRY, CDR2 SYGVKD. V was pared by 3 bases and J by 6 bases, with 14 bases between. The CDR3 extends over 14 amino acids. As DNA, the CDR3 is TGTGCCATCAGTGAAGATAAGAGGGGACCTGAAGCTTTCTTT. As protein: CAISEDKRGPEAFF.

The J gene is TRBJ2-3, the V gene TRBV2, with D unresolved. The germline CDR1 and CDR2 sequences are SNHLY and FYNNEI. The CDR3 extends over 9 amino acids. CDR3 DNA: TGTGCGGGTTCAGATACGCAGTATTTT. Translating it yields CAGSDTQYF. Together with reference TRBV2 and TRBJ2-3, the CDR3 gives the full variable domain: EPEVTQTPSHQVTQMGQEVILRCVPISNHLYFYWYRQILGQKVEFLVSFYNNEISEKSEIFDDQFSVERPDGSNFTLKIRSTKLEDSAMYFCAGSDTQYFGPGTRLTVL.

This chain uses TRBV2 with TRBJ1-2; D uncertain. Germline CDR1 and CDR2: SNHLY and FYNNEI. The V and J ends lost 6 bases and 1 base respectively, with 15 bases between them. The CDR3 is 15 amino acids. This CDR3 reads CASRFDTLSNYGYTF. As DNA, the CDR3 is TGTGCCAGCAGGTTCGATACTTTAAGTAACTATGGCTACACCTTC.